The sequence of this TCR beta chain was determined in a study of molecular identifiers for immune sequencing clone quantification (dated by TCRdb to the late 2010s). Broadly, across the study: For a replicate experiment, RNA from approximately 20,000 or 100,000 naive CD8 T cells was divided into five aliquots, and four of the five aliquots were sequenced. This methods study benchmarked molecular-identifier clustering-based TCR repertoire sequencing (MIDCIRS) and TCR RNA copy counting, using CD8 T cells to do so. On the study overall, not on this receptor specifically: Modeling gave 3 to 3.5 recovered TCR RNA copies per cell versus about 10 by digital PCR, implying around 33% capture efficiency. When barcode sub-clustering was left out, chimeric consensus sequences inflated TCR diversity, with chimeras reaching as high as 47%. In CMV-specific effector cells, clones with more than 20 RNA copies contained over 99% of molecules, whereas in naive cells such clones contained under 1% of molecules. Identical TCR molecules sharing a barcode could cause highly expanded clone sizes to be underestimated. Spiked-in Jurkat TCR RNA equivalent to a single cell was reported to be detectable even among fewer than 1.2 million naive CD8 T cells. The naive libraries included spiked-in Jurkat TCR RNA (fewer than eleven copies' worth), and this RNA is not part of the donor repertoire.

The library was built by means of PCR. TCRdb lists the instrument as Illumina HiSeq 4000. Bulk TCR libraries were prepared as previously described, using TCR primers listed in Table S5. Total RNA was purified with the Qiagen AllPrep DNA/RNA kit. Reads from multiple sequencing runs of the same library were pooled before analysis. From the authors' description of their analysis: Only reads with exact TCR constant sequence were kept, trimmed to 150 nt, and grouped by their 12-nt molecular barcodes. Within each barcode group, reads were sub-clustered at a 15% Levenshtein threshold, and quality-weighted consensus sequences were built per RNA molecule. Non-functional sequences were excluded, and lower-count sequences lying one edit away from another sequence were also excluded. On the basis of fitting two negative binomial distributions, barcode sub-clusters with fewer than 20% of the maximum read count were discarded. TCRdb ran its own pipeline on the public reads, namely fastp trimming at Q25 and MiXCR clone calling, and kept in-frame beta chains. Merged by CDR3 protein, the rows form single entries marked with the most common genes and DNA. Here the V and J calls rest on TCRdb's processing, not on the authors' analysis. The sample table holds 400,000 to 600,000 distinct CDR3 sequences, of which 20% to 25% were seen once. The top ten constitute 0.7% to 0.95% of the sample.

The CDR3 contains 18 residues, cysteine and phenylalanine counted. The CDR3 DNA has 54 bases and is translated from base 1. CDR1 is given as DFQATT and CDR2 as SNEGSKA, both from the germline V gene (reference sequence). V is reduced by 1 base and J by 0 bases, leaving a spacing of 16 bases between them. On this clonotype: Its specific antigen is unknown. Base qualities are missing; no much larger clone stands one base away.

Libraries of naive CD8 T cells were built from 20,000 to 1,000,000 sorted cells, with 10%, 30% or 50% of the purified RNA used. Naive CD8 T cells, defined as CD8+CD4-CCR7+CD45RA+, were FACS-sorted into RLT Plus buffer on a BD FACSAria II. Detection sensitivity was tested by spiking Jurkat RNA equal to about 10 TCR copies' worth into samples containing roughly 19,000-1,000,000 naive CD8 T cells. Enrichment of CD8 T cells was done with RosetteSep CD8+ T Cell Enrichment Cocktail plus Ficoll-Paque, and ACK red cell lysis came afterward. This receptor was identified in a human donor in good health. Some libraries in this study had Jurkat cell RNA spiked in. The sequenced sample consisted of naive CD8+ T cells from blood, with Jurkat cell RNA spiked in. The cell subset or site tag for this specimen amounts to: FACS-sorted CD8+CD4-CCR7+CD45RA+ naive T cells. The chain was built from TRBV20-1 and TRBJ2-6; TRBD1 is a possible D gene, resting on 6 matching bases. The CDR3 protein sequence reads: CSARGQGIPFSGANVLTF. In nucleotides, the sequence is TGCAGTGCTAGAGGCCAGGGGATCCCCTTCTCTGGGGCCAACGTCCTGACTTTC.